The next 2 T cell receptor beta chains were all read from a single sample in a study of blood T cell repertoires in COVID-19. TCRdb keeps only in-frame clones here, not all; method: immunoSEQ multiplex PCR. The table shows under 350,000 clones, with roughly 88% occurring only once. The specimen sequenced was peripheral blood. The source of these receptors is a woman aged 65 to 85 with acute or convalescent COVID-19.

The CDR3: CASSMPGRGFETQYF. The CDR3 nucleotides read TGTGCCAGTAGTATGCCGGGCAGGGGGTTTGAGACCCAGTACTTC. This sequence joins TRBV19 and TRBJ2-5, with 7 nucleotides matching TRBD1. Germline V gene lookup returns CDR1 LNHDA and CDR2 SQIVND (reference sequence). The CDR3 contains 15 residues. V shed 3 bases, J shed 5 bases, and the junction held 9 bases outside the gene matches.

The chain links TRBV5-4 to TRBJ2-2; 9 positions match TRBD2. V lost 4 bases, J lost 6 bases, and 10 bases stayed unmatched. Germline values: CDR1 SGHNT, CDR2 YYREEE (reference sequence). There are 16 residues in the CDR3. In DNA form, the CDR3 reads TGTGCCAGCAGCCCTCAGCTGGCGGGGGGGCCCGGGGAGCTGTTTTTT. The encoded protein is CASSPQLAGGPGELFF.